Shown below are 27 T cell receptor beta chains from a single sample sequenced in a study of human T cells and chemical hapten exposure. Stated time point: patch test 3, about 24 weeks after DPC sensitization. Treatment noted: therapeutic diphenylcyclopropenone sensitization with weekly scalp DPC. TCRdb fed the RACE reads into MiXCR, producing one record per CDR3 protein. The sample consists of approximately 80,000 distinct CDR3 sequences, under 15% of them appearing once. Specimen: whole blood, collected in connection with sensitization to the hapten diphenylcyclopropenone (DPC). The receptors were sampled from a woman aged 50 to 60 with alopecia areata. Some clones in this sample may be carry-over from other donors' samples.

The chain links TRBV12-3 or TRBV12-4 to TRBJ2-1, with no clear D. The CDR3 consists of 14 residues. V lost 8 bases to trimming and J lost 9 bases, with 20 bases between them. The CDR3 loop reads CASSAPRLKLEQFF. CDR3 in DNA: TGTGCCAGCTCCGCCCCCCGGCTGAAGCTTGAGCAGTTCTTC.

This clonotype came up many times. This rearrangement joins TRBV10-2 to TRBJ2-3; D gene uncertain. V dropped 4 bases and J dropped 6 bases, with 5 bases sitting between them. The germline V gene has CDR1 WSHSY and CDR2 SAAADI. The CDR3 is 11 residues long. The CDR3 DNA follows: TGCGCCAGCAGTGTTGGTGATACGCAGTATTTT. Translated, it gives CASSVGDTQYF.

This clonotype occurred many times. This chain links TRBV27 with TRBJ2-7; the D is unclear. Per the germline V gene, CDR1 is MNHEY and CDR2 is SMNVEV (reference sequence). This CDR3 has 13 residues. Trimming cost V 6 bases and J 0 bases, with 9 bases left between them. The CDR3 here is CASSSTSSYEQYF. In DNA, the CDR3 is TGTGCCAGCAGCTCTACGAGCTCCTACGAGCAGTACTTC.

This clonotype was seen many times. V is TRBV29-1 and J is TRBJ2-1; 7 bases are a match to TRBD2. The CDR3 is made up of 15 amino acids. V gave up 7 bases and J gave up 8 bases; unmatched junction bases: 17. Germline CDR1 and CDR2: SQVTM and ANQGSEA. CDR3 loop: CSADGRSGVFDEQFF. The CDR3 DNA reads as TGCAGCGCCGATGGACGAAGCGGGGTCTTTGATGAGCAGTTCTTC.

This clonotype appeared many times. The chain joins TRBV2 to TRBJ2-1; a weak D match, TRBD2 (6 bases). Germline assignment: CDR1 SNHLY and CDR2 FYNNEI. V was pared by 4 bases and J by 5 bases, with 9 bases between. The CDR3 is 13 amino acids. CDR3 in amino acids: CASSAVADNEQFF. The CDR3, as DNA: TGTGCCAGCAGTGCGGTAGCGGACAATGAGCAGTTCTTC.

The gene calls are TRBV6-2 or TRBV6-3 and TRBJ2-3, with TRBD2 matching over 10 bases. The CDR3 is 14 amino acids. Losses at the gene ends were 6 bases for V and 2 bases for J; bases not matched to a gene: 2. Germline V gene data show CDR1 as MNHEY and CDR2 as SVGEGT. CDR3: CASSTSGNTDTQYF. The CDR3 bases are TGTGCCAGCAGCACTAGCGGGAACACAGATACGCAGTATTTT.

The chain recombines TRBV10-2 with TRBJ2-5; 7 positions agree with TRBD2. The J segment lost 9 bases and the V segment lost 8 bases, leaving 3 bases of the junction unmatched. The germline CDR1 and CDR2 sequences are WSHSY and SAAADI. This CDR3 is built from 10 residues. The CDR3 sequence: CASGGGAQYF. For the CDR3, the DNA is TGCGCCAGCGGCGGGGGAGCCCAGTACTTC.

This clonotype was recorded many times. This chain joins TRBV12-3 or TRBV12-4 and TRBJ2-3; a weak D match, TRBD2 (6 bases). V was pared by 2 bases and J by 0 bases, with 9 bases between. The CDR3 totals 15 residues. The CDR3 protein is CASSLWGESTDTQYF. The CDR3 DNA reads TGTGCCAGCAGTTTATGGGGGGAGAGCACAGATACGCAGTATTTT.

The V gene is TRBV27, the J gene TRBJ1-6, with 10 bases fitting TRBD1. Trimming removed 6 bases from V and 5 bases from J; junction bases left unmatched: 7. CDR1 and CDR2 from the germline V gene are MNHEY and SMNVEV (reference sequence). The CDR3 has 16 residues. The DNA for the CDR3 is TGTGCCAGCAGATCGACGACAGGGGGCAATAATTCACCCCTCCACTTT. Translation: CASRSTTGGNNSPLHF.

The sample holds a few counts of this clonotype. This chain connects TRBV20-1 to TRBJ2-7; 9 bases fit TRBD1. With 7 bases clipped from V and 7 bases from J, the junction kept 17 bases outside the gene matches. The CDR3 contains 15 residues. Germline V gene data show CDR1 as DFQATT and CDR2 as SNEGSKA (reference sequence). In DNA, the CDR3 is TGCAGTGGTCTCCCCCCGACAGGGGGAGTAAGGGAGCAGTACTTC. Translating it yields CSGLPPTGGVREQYF.

This sequence joins TRBV19 and TRBJ2-3; 11 bases map to TRBD2. This CDR3 spans 17 amino acids. CDR1 and CDR2 (germline): LNHDA, SQIVND (reference sequence). V lost 6 bases to trimming and J lost 0 bases; unmatched junction nucleotides: 8. The CDR3 protein is CASRPLAGGTSTDTQYF. CDR3 DNA sequence: TGTGCCAGTAGACCGCTAGCGGGAGGAACCAGCACAGATACGCAGTATTTT.

This clonotype was seen many times. The CDR3 DNA sequence: TGTGCCAGCAGCTACGGGACTAGCGGGTCCAATGAGCAGTTCTTC. Encoded protein: CASSYGTSGSNEQFF. This rearrangement joins TRBV3-1 to TRBJ2-1, with TRBD2 matching over 12 bases. The germline CDR1 and CDR2 sequences are LGHDT and YNNKEL (reference sequence). Germline trimming cut 5 bases from V and 6 bases from J; bases unmatched to any gene: 5. The CDR3 runs to 15 residues.

This clonotype was seen at least ten times. This CDR3 is CASSPPTAGGSTFGTDTQYF. CDR3 in DNA: TGCGCCAGCAGCCCCCCCACAGCGGGAGGGTCCACTTTTGGCACAGATACGCAGTATTTT. The chain couples TRBV4-1 to TRBJ2-3; TRBD2 agrees at 10 bases. The CDR3 is 20 amino acids. Germline V lookup: CDR1 MGHRA, CDR2 YSYEKL. The V and J ends lost 4 bases and 1 base, in that order; junction bases with no gene match: 17.

The chain recombines TRBV30 with TRBJ1-3; D gene uncertain. Looked up from germline, CDR1 is GTSNPN and CDR2 is SVGIG (reference sequence). This CDR3 has 16 residues. Trimming pared 3 bases from V and 0 bases from J, leaving 15 bases between. CDR3 nucleotides: TGTGCCTGGAGGAGCCGGACTAGGGTCTCTGGAAACACCATATATTTT. It codes for CAWRSRTRVSGNTIYF.

There are a few counts of this clonotype. The CDR3 does not end in the conserved phenylalanine or tryptophan, so this is likely a read error. Because the CDR3's place on the DNA is in doubt, the DNA is left out and the CDR3 is given as listed by TCRdb. The gene calls are TRBV21-1 and TRBJ1-1; the table names TRBD1, a call not compared with the DNA. TRBV21-1 is classified as a pseudogene. The CDR3 length equals 8 residues, ends included. The CDR3 sequence: CASSIRDE.

The sample holds many counts of this clonotype. The rearrangement joins TRBV3-1 to TRBJ2-5; D might be TRBD1 or TRBD2, each matching 5 bases. Trimming took 4 bases from V and 5 from J, leaving 17 bases between them. Germline values: CDR1 LGHDT, CDR2 YNNKEL (reference sequence). CDR3 length equals 15 residues. As DNA, the CDR3 is TGTGCCAGCAGCCGAAATCCGGGACCTTGGGAGACCCAGTACTTC. Amino acids: CASSRNPGPWETQYF.

This clonotype was seen more than once but under ten times. The chain has TRBV9 and TRBJ2-1, with a weak D call TRBD2 (5 bases). Germline assignment: CDR1 SGDLS and CDR2 YYNGEE. The length of the CDR3 is 14 residues. V lost 1 base, J lost 2 bases, and 7 bases lay in between. This CDR3 reads CASSVSGTYNEQFF. For the CDR3, the DNA is TGTGCCAGCAGCGTAAGCGGAACCTACAATGAGCAGTTCTTC.

J is TRBJ2-5 and V is TRBV6-2 or TRBV6-3; 8 nucleotides agree with TRBD2. CDR1 and CDR2 (germline): MNHEY, SVGEGT. This CDR3 comprises 15 residues. The trim removed 8 bases at V and 2 bases at J, leaving 10 bases unmatched. CDR3 nucleotide sequence: TGTGCCAGCCGATGGGTCCAGCGGGAGCAAGAGACCCAGTACTTC. Amino acids: CASRWVQREQETQYF.

Ten or more counts support this clonotype. The genes are TRBV11-2 and TRBJ2-5; D gene ambiguous. Germline-derived CDR1 and CDR2 are SGHAT and FQNNGV. V gave up 6 bases and J gave up 1 base, with 9 bases separating them. The length of the CDR3 is 13 residues. The CDR3 nucleotides read TGTGCCAGCAGAACGGTGATCCAAGAGACCCAGTACTTC. It yields the protein CASRTVIQETQYF.

As for this clonotype: A read error may be the cause here, since a much bigger clone is one base away. V and J are TRBV6-1 and TRBJ2-7; D is ambiguous. The V gene lost 6 bases and the J gene lost 9 bases, with 15 bases spanning the gap. There are 12 residues in the CDR3. Per germline, CDR1 MNHNS and CDR2 SASEGT. The CDR3 nucleotides read TGTGCCAGCAGGGTGGGCGCTCTCGTGCAGTACTTC. Translation gives CASRVGALVQYF.

This chain links TRBV5-1 with TRBJ2-7; D perhaps matches TRBD2 (5 bases). In germline, CDR1 is SGHRS, CDR2 YFSETQ. The CDR3 has 13 amino acids. V shed 4 bases and J shed 3 bases, with 11 bases lying between them. CDR3: CASSPGTFYEQYF. CDR3 DNA sequence: TGCGCCAGCAGCCCGGGAACCTTCTACGAGCAGTACTTC.

The chain is built from TRBV7-6 and TRBJ2-5, with D perhaps assigned TRBD1 or TRBD2 (5 bases each). The ends were cut back, 0 bases at V and 5 bases at J, with 13 bases in the middle. Germline V gives CDR1 SGHVS, CDR2 FNYEAQ. The length of the CDR3 is 15 residues. The CDR3 DNA reads TGTGCCAGCAGCTTAGCCGGGACGGGGTCGGAGACCCAGTACTTC. As protein: CASSLAGTGSETQYF.

The table lists this clonotype with a few counts. The gene calls are TRBV15 and TRBJ2-7; 9 bases are shared with TRBD2. Per germline, CDR1 LNHNV and CDR2 YYDKDF (reference sequence). V gave up 0 bases and J gave up 0 bases; unmatched junction bases: 6. The CDR3 is 17 amino acids. CDR3 loop: CATSRDRGSGSSYEQYF. The DNA for the CDR3 is TGTGCCACCAGCAGAGATCGGGGTAGCGGGAGCTCCTACGAGCAGTACTTC.

This clonotype was counted ten times or more. DNA of the CDR3: TGTGCCAGCTCACCGGACCGACTCAGCACCGGGGAGCTGTTTTTT. Protein sequence: CASSPDRLSTGELFF. The chain links TRBV18 to TRBJ2-2; no clear D gene. Germline-derived CDR1 and CDR2 are KGHSH and LQKENI. The V and J ends lost 3 bases and 4 bases respectively, with 12 bases between them. The CDR3 spans 15 residues.

V and J are TRBV11-2 and TRBJ2-1, with 7 nucleotides matching TRBD1. The V and J ends lost 2 bases and 7 bases, in that order; junction bases with no gene match: 11. The CDR3 loop spans 16 amino acids. Germline assignment: CDR1 SGHAT and CDR2 FQNNGV. The DNA of the CDR3 is TGTGCCAGCAGCTTATCCGGGACAGCCTTAGCTAATGAGCAGTTCTTC. Translation: CASSLSGTALANEQFF.

This clonotype was observed a few times. The CDR3 sequence: CSAGSTSGRPDTQYF. The CDR3 DNA is TGCAGTGCCGGATCCACTAGCGGGAGGCCAGATACGCAGTATTTT. V usage is TRBV20-1 and J usage is TRBJ2-3, with 12 positions matching TRBD2. CDR3 length equals 15 residues. After removal of 6 bases from V and 4 bases from J, the junction contained 8 bases not matched to a gene. Germline lookup yields CDR1 DFQATT and CDR2 SNEGSKA (reference sequence).

In its sample, this clonotype was seen many times. CDR3 coding DNA: TGTGCCAGCAGCTTAGGGGTAGCAGAGACCCAGTACTTC. Translating it yields CASSLGVAETQYF. The chain combines TRBV7-3 with TRBJ2-5; D gene unclear. V lost 2 bases and J 4 bases, leaving 8 bases between the germline ends. The CDR3 consists of 13 residues. In germline, CDR1 is SGHTA, CDR2 FQGTGA.